The source of this T cell receptor beta chain is a study of blood T cell repertoires in COVID-19. Overall study: Samples of COVID-19 (acute and convalescent) were obtained from the United States, Italy and Spain. From T cells, B-cell-depleted T cells, or PBMCs came the material, which was cDNA or gDNA.

Authors' data handling: Using reference gene primer amplification, nucleated cell counts were estimated. The repertoire was sequenced with immunoSEQ multiplex PCR; TCRdb's copy has only in-frame clones and lacks some. The V and J calls and clone size are taken from that table; D and trimming were inferred from the DNA. The sample shows roughly 150,000 clones, under 85% of them seen only once. This clone was recorded many times. The germline CDR1 and CDR2 sequences are SGHTS and YDEGEE. Trimming took off 0 bases at V and 10 bases at J, with 8 bases between the two ends. The CDR3 spans 12 residues. The chain joins TRBV5-8 to TRBJ2-1; D is unresolved. This TCR was sampled from a man between 50 and 59 years old with active or convalescent COVID-19. The sequencing sample was made of peripheral blood. The CDR3 loop reads CASSLERAEQFF. The CDR3 DNA follows: TGTGCCAGCAGCTTGGAGCGAGCAGAGCAGTTCTTC. The variable domain in full, with the rest retrieved from reference TRBV5-8 and TRBJ2-1, is EAGVTQSPTHLIKTRGQQATLRCSPISGHTSVYWYQQALGLGLQFLLWYDEGEERNRGNFPPRFSGRQFPNYSSELNVNALELEDSALYLCASSLERAEQFFGPGTRLTVL.